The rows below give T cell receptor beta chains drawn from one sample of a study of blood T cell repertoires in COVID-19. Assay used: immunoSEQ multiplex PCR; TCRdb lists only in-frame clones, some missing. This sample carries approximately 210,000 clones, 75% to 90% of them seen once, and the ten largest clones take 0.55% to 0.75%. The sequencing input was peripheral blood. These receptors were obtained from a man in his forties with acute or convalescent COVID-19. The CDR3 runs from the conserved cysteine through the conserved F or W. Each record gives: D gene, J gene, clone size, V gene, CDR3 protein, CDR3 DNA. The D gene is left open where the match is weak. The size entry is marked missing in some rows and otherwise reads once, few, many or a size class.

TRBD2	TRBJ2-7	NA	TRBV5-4	CASSLGLAVYEQYF	TGTGCCAGCAGCTTGGGCCTAGCGGTTTACGAGCAGTACTTC
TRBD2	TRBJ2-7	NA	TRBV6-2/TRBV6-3	CASSYTGLAGVAYEQYF	TGTGCCAGCAGTTACACCGGACTAGCGGGAGTCGCCTACGAGCAGTACTTC
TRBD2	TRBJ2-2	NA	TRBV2	CAIKGGSGSNTGELFF	TGTGCCATTAAGGGAGGGAGCGGGTCGAACACCGGGGAGCTGTTTTTT
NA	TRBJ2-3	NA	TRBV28	CASRTPLAPSTDTQYF	TGTGCCAGCAGAACTCCTCTAGCGCCTAGCACAGATACGCAGTATTTT
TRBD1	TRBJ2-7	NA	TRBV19	CASSMGTGSYEQYF	TGTGCCAGTAGTATGGGGACAGGTTCCTACGAGCAGTACTTC
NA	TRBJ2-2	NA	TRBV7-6	CARSLTNTGELFF	TGTGCCAGATCACTTACGAACACCGGGGAGCTGTTTTTT
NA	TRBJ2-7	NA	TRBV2	CASSVVRTYEQYF	TGTGCCAGCAGTGTCGTCAGAACCTACGAGCAGTACTTC
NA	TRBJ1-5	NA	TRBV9	CASSPIFLQGPGWINQPQHF	TGTGCCAGCAGCCCCATTTTCCTACAGGGTCCAGGCTGGATAAATCAGCCCCAGCATTTT
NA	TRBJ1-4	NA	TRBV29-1	CSVGSSEGKLFF	TGCAGCGTTGGGAGTTCGGAGGGTAAACTGTTTTTT
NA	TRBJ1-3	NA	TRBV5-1	CASSLTVLSGNTIYF	TGCGCCAGCAGCTTGACAGTCCTCTCTGGAAACACCATATATTTT
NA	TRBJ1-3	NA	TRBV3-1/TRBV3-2	CASSQDRQDTIYF	TGTGCCAGCAGCCAAGACCGGCAGGACACCATATATTTT
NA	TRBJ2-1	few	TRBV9	CASSAPGSRRQFF	TGTGCCAGCAGCGCCCCCGGGAGCAGGAGGCAGTTCTTC
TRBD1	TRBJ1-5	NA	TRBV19	CASRTGQGRHQPQHF	TGTGCCAGTAGGACCGGACAGGGTCGACATCAGCCCCAGCATTTT
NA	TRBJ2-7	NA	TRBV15	CATSRGGSGYEQYF	TGTGCCACCAGCAGAGGAGGGTCCGGCTACGAGCAGTACTTC
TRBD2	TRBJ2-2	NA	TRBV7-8	CASSLGGRANTGELFF	TGTGCCAGCAGCTTAGGCGGGAGGGCGAACACCGGGGAGCTGTTTTTT
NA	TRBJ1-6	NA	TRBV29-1	CSVEDGGPLHF	TGCAGCGTTGAAGATGGCGGACCCCTCCACTTT
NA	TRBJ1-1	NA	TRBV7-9	CASRLKNTEAFF	TGTGCCAGCAGACTCAAGAACACTGAAGCTTTCTTT
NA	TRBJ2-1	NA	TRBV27	CASSLYDRRGRSTRFTHNEQFF	TGTGCCAGCAGTTTATACGATAGGCGGGGGCGATCAACAAGATTTACCCACAATGAGCAGTTCTTC
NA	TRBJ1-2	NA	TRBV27	CASSFRRSTILYGYTF	TGTGCCAGCAGTTTCCGCCGGTCTACTATCCTCTATGGCTACACCTTC
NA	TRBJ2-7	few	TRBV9	CASSVTRAGNEQYF	TGTGCCAGCAGCGTCACGCGTGCTGGTAACGAGCAGTACTTC
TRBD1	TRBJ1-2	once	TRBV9	CASSVTGGDGYTF	TGTGCCAGCAGCGTGACAGGGGGCGACGGCTACACCTTC
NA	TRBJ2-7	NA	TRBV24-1	CATSETGTKGEQYF	TGTGCCACCAGTGAGACCGGGACAAAGGGCGAGCAGTACTTC